These T cell receptor beta chains were read from a single sample in a study of shared clonotypes between healthy human individuals. Clones were sequenced by immunoSEQ multiplex PCR, and TCRdb holds only the in-frame ones, with some missing. The sample carries over a million clones, roughly 96% recorded once. The sequenced material came from naive CD4+ T cells sorted from blood. Receptors originate from a man in his thirties or forties in good health. CDR3s include the opening cysteine and the closing phenylalanine or tryptophan. Fields, in order: J gene, clone size, V gene, D gene, CDR3 DNA, CDR3 protein. D genes are given only for firm matches. Size is omitted from some rows. Given values are once, few, many or a class for expanded clones.

>TRBJ2-7|.|TRBV6-1|.
TGTGCCAGCAGCGGGACTCTACTGTACGAGCAGTACTTC
CASSGTLLYEQYF
>TRBJ1-1|.|TRBV28|TRBD1
TGTGCCAGCAGCTCCCTGACAGGGTTCTTGAACACTGAAGCTTTCTTT
CASSSLTGFLNTEAFF
>TRBJ2-1|.|TRBV4-3|TRBD1
TGCGCCAGCAGCCAAGGATGGACAGGGGTGAATGAGCAGTTCTTC
CASSQGWTGVNEQFF
>TRBJ1-1|.|TRBV5-5|.
TGTGCCAGCAGCCTAACGGCCGGGAACACTGAAGCTTTCTTT
CASSLTAGNTEAFF
>TRBJ2-2|.|TRBV27|TRBD2
TGTGCCAGCAGTTTACTAGCGGGAGTGAACACCGGGGAGCTGTTTTTT
CASSLLAGVNTGELFF
>TRBJ1-4|.|TRBV25-1|.
TGTGCCAGCCGCGGCACGGGTGTTGAAAAACTGTTTTTT
CASRGTGVEKLFF
>TRBJ2-2|.|TRBV18|.
TGTGCCAGCTCACCACAACAGGGTCCCGGGGAGCTGTTTTTT
CASSPQQGPGELFF
>TRBJ1-5|.|TRBV4-1|TRBD1
TGCGCCAGCAGCCAAGGCAACCCAGGGACAGGGTTGGTTCAGCCCCAGCATTTT
CASSQGNPGTGLVQPQHF
>TRBJ1-2|.|TRBV9|TRBD1
TGTGCCAGCAGCGTCGGCGCAGGGGGCCACTATGGCTACACCTTC
CASSVGAGGHYGYTF
>TRBJ1-5|.|TRBV19|TRBD1
TGTGCCAGTACTAGAGACAGGGCTGGGGGTCAGCCCCAGCATTTT
CASTRDRAGGQPQHF
>TRBJ1-4|once|TRBV7-6|.
TGTGCCAGCAGCTTAGCAGCGGCAGGCGGGAATGAAAAACTGTTTTTT
CASSLAAAGGNEKLFF
>TRBJ2-1|.|TRBV7-9|TRBD1
TGTGCCAGCAGCGTCCGGGACAGGGGTAATGAGCAGTTCTTC
CASSVRDRGNEQFF
>TRBJ2-7|.|TRBV5-6|TRBD1
TGTGCCAGCAGCTTTAGGACAGGGAGCTCCTACGAGCAGTACTTC
CASSFRTGSSYEQYF
>TRBJ2-5|.|TRBV5-1|TRBD1
TGCGCCAGCAGCTTGGAGGGACAGATAAGGGAGACCCAGTACTTC
CASSLEGQIRETQYF
>TRBJ2-5|.|TRBV25-1|.
TGTGCCAGCGAAACCGGGTCGGGGGAGACCCAGTACTTC
CASETGSGETQYF
>TRBJ1-2|.|TRBV5-5|TRBD1
TGTGCCAGCAGCTTGGACACAGGGGGGAACTATGGCTACACCTTC
CASSLDTGGNYGYTF
>TRBJ2-7|.|TRBV5-1|.
TGCGCCAGCAGCTTGGAGGCAGGTAGCGAGCAGTACTTC
CASSLEAGSEQYF
>TRBJ2-1|.|TRBV28|TRBD2
TGTGCCAGCAGAACTAGCGTATCCTCCTACAATGAGCAGTTCTTC
CASRTSVSSYNEQFF
>TRBJ2-7|.|TRBV7-9|.
TGTGCCAGCAGCTTAAAACACGGGGACGAGCAGTACTTC
CASSLKHGDEQYF
>TRBJ1-5|.|TRBV28|TRBD1
TGTGCCAGCAGTCCTTCTGGGTATGATCCCTTGGGGACAGGGAAAATTAGCAATCAGCCCCAGCATTTT
CASSPSGYDPLGTGKISNQPQHF
>TRBJ1-2|.|TRBV19|.
TGTGCCAGTAGTATTTTCGGGGGGGCTCCAGGACATGGCTACACCTTC
CASSIFGGAPGHGYTF
>TRBJ2-1|.|TRBV5-1|TRBD2
TGCGCCAGCAGCTTGGTGTCTGCGGGAGTGCCCGCAGAGCAGTTCTTC
CASSLVSAGVPAEQFF
>TRBJ2-7|.|TRBV6-6|TRBD1
TGTGCCAGCAGTTACTCGAGGTCCGACAGGGAGTACTTC
CASSYSRSDREYF
>TRBJ1-2|.|TRBV19|.
TGTGCCAGTAGAATACAGGGAAACTATGGCTACACCTTC
CASRIQGNYGYTF
>TRBJ2-7|.|TRBV18|TRBD2
TGTGCCAGCTCACCACCCGGGACTAGCGGCCTCTACGAGCAGTACTTC
CASSPPGTSGLYEQYF
>TRBJ1-1|.|TRBV6-1|.
TGTGCCAGCAGCCAATGGATCCCGGACACTGAAGCTTTCTTT
CASSQWIPDTEAFF
>TRBJ2-7|.|TRBV5-1|TRBD1
TGCGCCAGCAGCTTGGGCGGGACAGGGGGCGCACCCTACGAGCAGTACTTC
CASSLGGTGGAPYEQYF
>TRBJ2-3|.|TRBV25-1|.
TGTGCCAGCAGTGAACGTCGGGCAGATACGCAGTATTTT
CASSERRADTQYF
>TRBJ1-1|.|TRBV5-4|.
TGTGCCAGCAGCTTGGGATGGGGCCTAGGGGGTGCTGTTGAAGCTTTCTTT
CASSLGWGLGGAVEAFF
>TRBJ1-2|once|TRBV5-6|.
TGTGCCAGCAGCTTGAGTCCTGGTGACGCGGGTCTAGGCGGCTACACCTTC
CASSLSPGDAGLGGYTF
>TRBJ1-5|.|TRBV28|.
TGTGCCAGCAAATTAAAGAGGTTGTTCCCTGAGGGTCAGCCCCAGCATTTT
CASKLKRLFPEGQPQHF
>TRBJ2-1|.|TRBV7-9|TRBD2
TGTGCCAGCAGCTTAGTTGGTCAAGCGGGAGCGGGTTACAATGAGCAGTTCTTC
CASSLVGQAGAGYNEQFF
>TRBJ1-1|.|TRBV28|TRBD1
TGTGCCAGCAGCTATACAGACAGGGGGAACACTGAAGCTTTCTTT
CASSYTDRGNTEAFF
>TRBJ2-1|once|TRBV5-1|TRBD2
TGCGCCAGCAGCAGCGAGGGACTACCTATCAATGAGCAGTTCTTC
CASSSEGLPINEQFF
>TRBJ1-2|.|TRBV5-1|.
TGCGCCAGCAGCTTGGATGCAGTTAACTATGGCTACACCTTC
CASSLDAVNYGYTF
>TRBJ2-7|.|TRBV15|.
TGTGCCACCAGACAGGGAGGGGGTTACGAGCAGTACTTC
CATRQGGGYEQYF
>TRBJ2-3|.|TRBV30|.
TGTGCCTGGACCCCCGGGACCGTGACGCAGTATTTT
CAWTPGTVTQYF
>TRBJ1-2|.|TRBV6-1|.
TGTGCCAGCAGTGAAGGGAAACAGTTCTATGGCTACACCTTC
CASSEGKQFYGYTF
>TRBJ2-1|.|TRBV6-4|.
TGTGCCAGCAGCCCGGACTGGGGCCGCACGTTCAATGAGCAGTTCTTC
CASSPDWGRTFNEQFF
>TRBJ2-2|.|TRBV10-3|.
TGTGCCATCGGGGAAACCGGGGAGCTGTTTTTT
CAIGETGELFF